Listed below are T cell receptor beta chains from one sample, sequenced in a study of T cell changes during pregnancy in multiple sclerosis. The method was immunoSEQ multiplex PCR; TCRdb's version includes in-frame clones alone and lacks a portion of them. The sample records around 72,000 clones, over 85% being singletons. The sample was peripheral blood, taken in the second trimester of pregnancy. The receptor set was obtained from a female donor in good health, enrolled as a control in a pregnancy study. CDR3s include the opening cysteine and the closing phenylalanine or tryptophan. Each record gives: CDR3 protein, CDR3 DNA, V gene, clone size, D gene, J gene. A D gene is named only where the DNA matches it firmly. Size is stated for part of the rows, as once, few or many counts, or as a class when the clone is expanded.

CDR3: CASSADGGNYGYTF
DNA: TGTGCCAGCAGCGCGGACGGGGGGAACTATGGCTACACCTTC
V: TRBV7-6
size: NA
D: NA
J: TRBJ1-2

CDR3: CASSFLSQGQETQYF
DNA: TGTGCCAGCAGCTTCCTCTCACAGGGCCAAGAGACCCAGTACTTC
V: TRBV11-2
size: NA
D: NA
J: TRBJ2-5

CDR3: CASSLATGGEKLFF
DNA: TGTGCCAGCAGCTTAGCGACAGGGGGAGAAAAACTGTTTTTT
V: TRBV7-9
size: NA
D: TRBD1
J: TRBJ1-4

CDR3: CSVEFGANYGYTF
DNA: TGCAGCGTTGAGTTTGGAGCTAACTATGGCTACACCTTC
V: TRBV29-1
size: NA
D: NA
J: TRBJ1-2

CDR3: CASSPWTDTAETQYF
DNA: TGTGCCAGCAGCCCATGGACAGACACGGCCGAGACCCAGTACTTC
V: TRBV9
size: NA
D: NA
J: TRBJ2-5

CDR3: CASSWDKLKIRQYF
DNA: TGTGCCAGCAGTTGGGACAAGCTAAAAATCAGGCAGTACTTC
V: TRBV6-5
size: NA
D: NA
J: TRBJ2-7

CDR3: CASSSSGGRGPEAFF
DNA: TGTGCCAGCAGCTCCTCGGGGGGCAGGGGCCCTGAAGCTTTCTTT
V: TRBV7-9
size: NA
D: NA
J: TRBJ1-1

CDR3: CASSTTGGTEAFF
DNA: TGTGCCAGCAGTACAACAGGGGGAACTGAAGCTTTCTTT
V: TRBV6-5
size: NA
D: TRBD1
J: TRBJ1-1

CDR3: CASSLGTGRSTEAFF
DNA: TGTGCCAGCAGTTTGGGTACAGGGCGGTCCACTGAAGCTTTCTTT
V: TRBV6-5
size: few
D: NA
J: TRBJ1-1

CDR3: CASAEQGQGVVTRCEQYF
DNA: TGTGCCAGCGCGGAGCAGGGGCAGGGGGTTGTCACCAGGTGCGAGCAGTACTTC
V: TRBV21-1
size: NA
D: NA
J: TRBJ2-7

CDR3: CASSQDKGAVYYEQYF
DNA: TGCGCCAGCAGCCAAGATAAGGGGGCAGTATACTACGAGCAGTACTTC
V: TRBV4-3
size: once
D: TRBD1
J: TRBJ2-7

CDR3: CASSQRERTGGTDTQYF
DNA: TGCGCCAGCAGCCAAAGAGAGAGGACAGGGGGGACAGATACGCAGTATTTT
V: TRBV5-1
size: once
D: TRBD1
J: TRBJ2-3

CDR3: CASTPRLAGDYNEQFF
DNA: TGTGCCAGCACCCCACGACTAGCGGGGGATTACAATGAGCAGTTCTTC
V: TRBV16
size: NA
D: TRBD2
J: TRBJ2-1

CDR3: CASSSGTGNTEAFF
DNA: TGCGCCAGCAGCTCCGGGACAGGGAACACTGAAGCTTTCTTT
V: TRBV5-1
size: NA
D: TRBD1
J: TRBJ1-1

CDR3: CASSPAGGPGGYTF
DNA: TGTGCCAGCTCACCAGCCGGGGGTCCAGGCGGCTACACCTTC
V: TRBV18
size: NA
D: NA
J: TRBJ1-2

CDR3: CASQSGVFGELFF
DNA: TGTGCCAGCCAGTCCGGAGTATTCGGGGAGCTGTTTTTT
V: TRBV6-1
size: once
D: NA
J: TRBJ2-2

CDR3: CASSAGQGANEKLFF
DNA: TGTGCCAGCAGCGCCGGACAGGGCGCTAATGAAAAACTGTTTTTT
V: TRBV7-9
size: NA
D: TRBD1
J: TRBJ1-4

CDR3: CASIRNRNQGHEQYF
DNA: TGTGCCAGCATTAGGAACCGGAACCAGGGCCACGAGCAGTACTTC
V: TRBV6-5
size: NA
D: NA
J: TRBJ2-7

CDR3: CASSYLRQYGYTF
DNA: TGTGCCAGCAGTTACCTTCGACAGTATGGCTACACCTTC
V: TRBV6-6
size: NA
D: NA
J: TRBJ1-2

CDR3: CASIPPTGRSYEQYF
DNA: TGTGCCAGCATCCCCCCTACAGGCAGATCCTACGAGCAGTACTTC
V: TRBV28
size: NA
D: NA
J: TRBJ2-7

CDR3: CASSFLIDSFNNEQFF
DNA: TGTGCCAGCAGTTTTCTCATAGACAGTTTCAACAATGAGCAGTTCTTC
V: TRBV27
size: NA
D: NA
J: TRBJ2-1

CDR3: CASRSTGNSNQPQHF
DNA: TGTGCCAGCAGATCGACAGGGAATAGCAATCAGCCCCAGCATTTT
V: TRBV6-5
size: NA
D: TRBD1
J: TRBJ1-5

CDR3: CASSPVGLGSPLHF
DNA: TGTGCCAGCAGCCCCGTGGGCCTTGGATCACCCCTCCACTTT
V: TRBV5-6
size: NA
D: NA
J: TRBJ1-6

CDR3: CASSLRPAGLGQPQHF
DNA: TGTGCCAGCAGCTTACGCCCGGCAGGGTTAGGTCAGCCCCAGCATTTT
V: TRBV7-6
size: NA
D: NA
J: TRBJ1-5